The present T cell receptor beta chain was sequenced within a study of blood T cell repertoires in COVID-19. Study-wide context: Spain, Italy and the United States supplied samples that represented acute and convalescent COVID-19. The analysed material was cDNA or gDNA that came from T cells, B-cell-depleted T cells, or PBMCs.

This clone appeared a single time. Original processing methods: Amplification of reference gene primers provided the estimated nucleated cell counts. Using immunoSEQ multiplex PCR, the repertoire was profiled, and TCRdb retains in-frame clones only, with some absent. From that table come the V and J calls and clone size; the DNA was used to work out D and trimming. This table has more than 150,000 clones, under 90% appearing once. Trimming pared 0 bases from V and 7 bases from J, leaving 20 bases between. The CDR3 length is 18 residues. Looked up from germline, CDR1 is SGHKS and CDR2 is YYEKEE (reference sequence).

This TCR came from a human donor in a cohort sampled during active COVID-19. The chain couples TRBV5-5 to TRBJ1-6, with TRBD1 as a possible D gene (5 bases). Material: peripheral blood. This CDR3 is CASSLAVQGLVQNSPLHF. The CDR3 nucleotides read TGTGCCAGCAGCTTGGCCGTCCAGGGCCTCGTTCAAAATTCACCCCTCCACTTT.